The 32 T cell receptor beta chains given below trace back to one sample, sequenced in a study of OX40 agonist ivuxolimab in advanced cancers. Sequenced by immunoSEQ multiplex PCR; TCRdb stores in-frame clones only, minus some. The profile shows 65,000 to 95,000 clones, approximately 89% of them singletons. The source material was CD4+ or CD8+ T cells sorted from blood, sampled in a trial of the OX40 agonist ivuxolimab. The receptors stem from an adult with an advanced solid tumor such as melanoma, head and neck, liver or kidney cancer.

The CDR3 coding sequence is TGCGCCAGCACCGACGGGACTAGCGGGAGTATGTATTTT. This translates into CASTDGTSGSMYF. This sequence joins TRBV5-1 and TRBJ2-3; 14 bases align to TRBD2. V lost 6 bases to trimming and J lost 14 bases; unmatched junction nucleotides: 8. The germline CDR1 and CDR2 sequences are SGHRS and YFSETQ. The CDR3 is 13 residues long.

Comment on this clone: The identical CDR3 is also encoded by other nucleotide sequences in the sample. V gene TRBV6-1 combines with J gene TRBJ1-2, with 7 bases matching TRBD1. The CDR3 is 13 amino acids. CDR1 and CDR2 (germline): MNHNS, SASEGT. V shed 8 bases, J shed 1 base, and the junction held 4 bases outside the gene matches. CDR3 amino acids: CASGDRFNYGYTF. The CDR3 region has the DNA TGTGCCAGCGGGGACAGATTTAACTATGGCTACACCTTC.

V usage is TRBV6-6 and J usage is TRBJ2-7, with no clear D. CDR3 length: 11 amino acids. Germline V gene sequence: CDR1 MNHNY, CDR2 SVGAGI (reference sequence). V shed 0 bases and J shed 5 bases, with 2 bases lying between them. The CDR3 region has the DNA TGTGCCAGCAGTTACTCGAACGAGCAGTACTTC. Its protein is CASSYSNEQYF.

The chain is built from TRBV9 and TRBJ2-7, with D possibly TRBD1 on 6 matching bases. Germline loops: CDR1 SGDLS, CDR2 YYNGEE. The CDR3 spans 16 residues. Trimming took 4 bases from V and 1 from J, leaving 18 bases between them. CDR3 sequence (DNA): TGTGCCAGCAGCCGGACAGTGTCTTCCACATCCTACGAGCAGTACTTC. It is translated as CASSRTVSSTSYEQYF.

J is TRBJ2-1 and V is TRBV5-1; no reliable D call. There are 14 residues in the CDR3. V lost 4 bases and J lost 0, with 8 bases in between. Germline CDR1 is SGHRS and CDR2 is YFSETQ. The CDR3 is CASSPHYSYNEQFF. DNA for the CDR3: TGCGCCAGCAGCCCCCACTACTCCTACAATGAGCAGTTCTTC.

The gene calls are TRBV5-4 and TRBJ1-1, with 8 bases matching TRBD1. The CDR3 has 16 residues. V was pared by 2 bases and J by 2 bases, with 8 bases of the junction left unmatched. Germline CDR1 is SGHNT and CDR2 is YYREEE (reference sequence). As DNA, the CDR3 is TGTGCCAGCAGCTTTTCAGGGGGCGTGAGAAACACTGAAGCTTTCTTT. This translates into CASSFSGGVRNTEAFF.

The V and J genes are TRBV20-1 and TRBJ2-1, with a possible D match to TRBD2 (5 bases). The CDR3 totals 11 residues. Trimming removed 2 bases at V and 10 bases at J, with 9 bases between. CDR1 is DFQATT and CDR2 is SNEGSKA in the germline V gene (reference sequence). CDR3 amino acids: CSARLAAEQFF. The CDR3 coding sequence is TGCAGTGCTAGACTAGCTGCCGAGCAGTTCTTC.

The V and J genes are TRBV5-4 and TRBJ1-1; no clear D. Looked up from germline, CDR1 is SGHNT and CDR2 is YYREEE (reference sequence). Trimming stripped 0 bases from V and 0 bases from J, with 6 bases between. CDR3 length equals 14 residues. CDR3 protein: CASSLDQVNTEAFF. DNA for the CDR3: TGTGCCAGCAGCTTGGACCAGGTGAACACTGAAGCTTTCTTT.

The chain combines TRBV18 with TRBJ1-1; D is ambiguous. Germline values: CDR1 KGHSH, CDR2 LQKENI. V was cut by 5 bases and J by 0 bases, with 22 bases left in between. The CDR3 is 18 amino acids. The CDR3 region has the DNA TGTGCCAGCTCATACACATCACCCCTGGGGAAGATGAACACTGAAGCTTTCTTT. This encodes CASSYTSPLGKMNTEAFF.

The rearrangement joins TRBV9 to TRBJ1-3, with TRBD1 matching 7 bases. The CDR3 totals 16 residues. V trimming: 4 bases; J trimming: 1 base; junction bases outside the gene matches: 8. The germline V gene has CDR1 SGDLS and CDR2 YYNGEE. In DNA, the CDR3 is TGTGCCAGCAGCCCCTCCGACAGGGCATCTGGAAACACCATATATTTT. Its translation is CASSPSDRASGNTIYF.

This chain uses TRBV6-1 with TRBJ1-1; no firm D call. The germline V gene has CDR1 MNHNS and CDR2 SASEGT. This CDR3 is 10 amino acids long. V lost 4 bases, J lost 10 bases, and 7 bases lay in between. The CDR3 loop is CASSGPGAFF. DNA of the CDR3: TGTGCCAGCAGTGGGCCTGGAGCTTTCTTT.

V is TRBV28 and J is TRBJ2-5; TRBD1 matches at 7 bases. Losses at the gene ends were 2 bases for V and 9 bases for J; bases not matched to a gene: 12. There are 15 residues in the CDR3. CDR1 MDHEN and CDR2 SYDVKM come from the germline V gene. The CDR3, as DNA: TGTGCCAGCAGTTTACCACTCGGGACAGCTGCACCCCAGTACTTC. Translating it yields CASSLPLGTAAPQYF. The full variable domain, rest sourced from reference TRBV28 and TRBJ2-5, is DVKVTQSSRYLVKRTGEKVFLECVQDMDHENMFWYRQDPGLGLRLIYFSYDVKMKEKGDIPEGYSVSREKKERFSLILESASTNQTSMYLCASSLPLGTAAPQYFGPGTRLLVL.

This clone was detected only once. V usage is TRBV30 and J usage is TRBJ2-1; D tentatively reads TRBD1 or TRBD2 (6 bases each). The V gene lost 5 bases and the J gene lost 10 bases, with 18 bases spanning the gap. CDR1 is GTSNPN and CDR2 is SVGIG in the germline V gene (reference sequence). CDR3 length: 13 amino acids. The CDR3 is CAWSRGGVREQFF. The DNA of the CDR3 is TGTGCCTGGTCCAGGGGCGGGGTAAGGGAGCAGTTCTTC.

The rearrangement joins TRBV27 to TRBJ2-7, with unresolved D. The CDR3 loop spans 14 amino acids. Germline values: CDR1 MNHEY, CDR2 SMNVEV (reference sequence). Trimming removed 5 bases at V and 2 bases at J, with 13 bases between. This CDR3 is CASSNTPSAYEQYF. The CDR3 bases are TGTGCCAGCAGTAATACACCGTCGGCCTACGAGCAGTACTTC.

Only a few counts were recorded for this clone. The CDR3 here is CASSLLGVNTEAFF. CDR3 bases: TGTGCCAGCAGCTTACTGGGGGTGAACACTGAAGCTTTCTTT. The chain employs TRBV7-9 and TRBJ1-1; a possible D gene is TRBD1 (5 bases). Trimming stripped 2 bases from V and 0 bases from J, with 7 bases between. The CDR3 extends over 14 amino acids. Germline values: CDR1 SEHNR, CDR2 FQNEAQ (reference sequence).

The CDR3 bases are TGTGCCAGTAGTTTACAGCACACAGATACGCAGTATTTT. This codes for CASSLQHTDTQYF. The chain couples TRBV19 to TRBJ2-3; no firm D call. The germline CDR1 and CDR2 sequences are LNHDA and SQIVND (reference sequence). V was trimmed by 5 bases and J by 2 bases, leaving 8 bases between them. This CDR3 region has 13 residues.

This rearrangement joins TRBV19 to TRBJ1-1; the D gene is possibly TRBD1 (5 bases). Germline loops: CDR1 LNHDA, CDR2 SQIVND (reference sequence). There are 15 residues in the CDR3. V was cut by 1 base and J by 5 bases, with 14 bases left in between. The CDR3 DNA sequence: TGTGCCAGTAGTATAGGTGGGGGTAGGGGAACTGAAGCTTTCTTT. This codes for CASSIGGGRGTEAFF.

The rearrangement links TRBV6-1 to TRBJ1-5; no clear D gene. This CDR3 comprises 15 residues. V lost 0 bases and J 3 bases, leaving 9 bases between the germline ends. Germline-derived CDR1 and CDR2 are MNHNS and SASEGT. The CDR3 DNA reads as TGTGCCAGCAGTGAAGCGGCACGGGACAATCAGCCCCAGCATTTT. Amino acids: CASSEAARDNQPQHF.

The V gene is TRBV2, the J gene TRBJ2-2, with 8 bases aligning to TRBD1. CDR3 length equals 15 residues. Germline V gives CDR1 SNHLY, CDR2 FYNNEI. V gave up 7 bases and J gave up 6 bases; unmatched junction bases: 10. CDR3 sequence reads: CASTRDRGVAGELFF. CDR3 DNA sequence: TGTGCCAGCACGAGAGACAGGGGCGTAGCCGGGGAGCTGTTTTTT.

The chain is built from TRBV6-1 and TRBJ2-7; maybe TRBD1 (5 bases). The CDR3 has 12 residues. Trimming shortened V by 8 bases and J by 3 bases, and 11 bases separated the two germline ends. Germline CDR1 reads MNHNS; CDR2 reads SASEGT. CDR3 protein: CASLRVRYEQYF. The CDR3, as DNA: TGTGCCAGCCTCAGGGTCCGCTACGAGCAGTACTTC.

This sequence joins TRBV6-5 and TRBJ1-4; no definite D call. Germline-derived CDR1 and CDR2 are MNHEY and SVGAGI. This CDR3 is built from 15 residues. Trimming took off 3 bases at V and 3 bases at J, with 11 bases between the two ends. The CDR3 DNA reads TGTGCCAGCAGTTATTCGGGAGGGCCTAATGAAAAACTGTTTTTT. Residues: CASSYSGGPNEKLFF.

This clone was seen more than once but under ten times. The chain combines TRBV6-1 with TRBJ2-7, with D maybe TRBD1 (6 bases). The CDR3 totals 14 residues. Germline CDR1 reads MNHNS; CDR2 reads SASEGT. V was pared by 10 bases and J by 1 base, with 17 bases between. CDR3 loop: CATRTAHRSYEQYF. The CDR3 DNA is TGTGCCACCCGGACAGCTCATCGGTCCTACGAGCAGTACTTC.

CDR3 amino acids: CASSQDVAGGAQNTEAFF. In DNA, the CDR3 is TGCGCCAGCAGCCAAGACGTCGCAGGGGGCGCTCAGAACACTGAAGCTTTCTTT. V and J are TRBV4-1 and TRBJ1-1, with 8 bases that match TRBD1. The CDR3 covers 18 residues. Per the germline V gene, CDR1 is MGHRA and CDR2 is YSYEKL. The V gene end was trimmed by 0 bases and the J gene end by 1 base; junction bases not matched to a gene: 10.

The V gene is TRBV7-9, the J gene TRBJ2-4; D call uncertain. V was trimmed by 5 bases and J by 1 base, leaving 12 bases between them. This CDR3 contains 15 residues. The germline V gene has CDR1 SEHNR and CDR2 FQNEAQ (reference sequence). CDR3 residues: CASSGTDGAKNIQYF. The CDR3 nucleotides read TGTGCCAGCAGCGGTACAGACGGGGCCAAAAACATTCAGTACTTC. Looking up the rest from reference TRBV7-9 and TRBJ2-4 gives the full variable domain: DTGVSQNPRHKITKRGQNVTFRCDPISEHNRLYWYRQTLGQGPEFLTYFQNEAQLEKSRLLSDRFSAERPKGSFSTLEIQRTEQGDSAMYLCASSGTDGAKNIQYFGAGTRLSVL.

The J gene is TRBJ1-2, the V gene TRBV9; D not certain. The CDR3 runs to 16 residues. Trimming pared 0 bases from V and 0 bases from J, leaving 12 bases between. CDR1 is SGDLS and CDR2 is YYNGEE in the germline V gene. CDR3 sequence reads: CASSVGGAGANYGYTF. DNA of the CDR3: TGTGCCAGCAGCGTAGGCGGTGCTGGGGCTAACTATGGCTACACCTTC.

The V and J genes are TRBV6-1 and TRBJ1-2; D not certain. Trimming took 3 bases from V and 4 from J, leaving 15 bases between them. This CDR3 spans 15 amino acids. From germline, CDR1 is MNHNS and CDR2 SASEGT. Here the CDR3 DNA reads TGTGCCAGCAGTGAGCGGAGCCTAGAGATCTATGGCTACACCTTC. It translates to CASSERSLEIYGYTF.

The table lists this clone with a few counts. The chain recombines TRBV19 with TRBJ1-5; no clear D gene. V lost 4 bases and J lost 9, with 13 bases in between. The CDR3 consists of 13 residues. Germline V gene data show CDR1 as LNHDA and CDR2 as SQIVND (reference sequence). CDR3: CASSTAAQVPQHF. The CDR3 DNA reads TGTGCCAGTAGTACGGCGGCTCAGGTGCCCCAGCATTTT.

The chain's CDR3 is CASSQDSANYGYTF. The CDR3 nucleotides are TGCGCCAGCAGCCAAGACAGCGCCAACTATGGCTACACCTTC. This sequence joins TRBV5-1 and TRBJ1-2; D is perhaps TRBD1 (5 bases). This CDR3 has 14 amino acids. Germline V lookup: CDR1 SGHRS, CDR2 YFSETQ. V was shortened by 4 bases and J by 2 bases, with 12 bases between the two germline ends.

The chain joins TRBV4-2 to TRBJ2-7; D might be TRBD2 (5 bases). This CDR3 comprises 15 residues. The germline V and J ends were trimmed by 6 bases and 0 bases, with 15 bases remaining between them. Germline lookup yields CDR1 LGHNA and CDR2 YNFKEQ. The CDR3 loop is CASRREGGGSYEQYF. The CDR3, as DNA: TGTGCCAGCAGACGAGAGGGCGGTGGCTCCTACGAGCAGTACTTC.

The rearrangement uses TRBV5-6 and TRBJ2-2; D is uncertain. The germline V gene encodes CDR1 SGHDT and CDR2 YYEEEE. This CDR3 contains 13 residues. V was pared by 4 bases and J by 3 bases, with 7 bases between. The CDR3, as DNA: TGTGCCAGCAGCCTGGACCACACCGGGGAGCTGTTTTTT. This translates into CASSLDHTGELFF.

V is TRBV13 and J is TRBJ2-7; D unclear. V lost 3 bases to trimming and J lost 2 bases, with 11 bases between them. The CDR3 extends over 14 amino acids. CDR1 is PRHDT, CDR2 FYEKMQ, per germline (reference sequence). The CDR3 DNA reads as TGTGCCAGCAGCTTTCGGACGGTTCCCTACGAGCAGTACTTC. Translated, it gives CASSFRTVPYEQYF.

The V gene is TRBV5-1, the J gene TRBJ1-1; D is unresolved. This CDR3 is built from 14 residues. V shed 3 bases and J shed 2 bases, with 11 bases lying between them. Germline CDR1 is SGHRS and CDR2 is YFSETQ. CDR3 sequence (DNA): TGCGCCAGCAGCTACCCTCGGGCCAACACTGAAGCTTTCTTT. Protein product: CASSYPRANTEAFF.